This TCR beta chain was profiled in a study of T cell changes during pregnancy in multiple sclerosis. This CDR3 spans 15 amino acids. Germline V gene lookup returns CDR1 MNHEY and CDR2 SMNVEV (reference sequence). The ends lost 0 bases at V and 3 bases at J; junction bases unmatched: 3. This table comes from immunoSEQ multiplex PCR, and its TCRdb copy is limited to in-frame clones, with some not included. The table includes almost 35,000 clones, almost 90% detected once. The sequenced sample was CD8+ T cells from peripheral blood mononuclear cells, obtained after pregnancy. V and J are TRBV27 and TRBJ2-7; TRBD1 aligns across 9 bases. The receptor's source is a female donor with multiple sclerosis, enrolled in a pregnancy study. CDR3 sequence (DNA): TGTGCCAGCAGTTTATCGGGGACAGGGATCTACGAGCAGTACTTC. Amino acids: CASSLSGTGIYEQYF.